The rows below give T cell receptor beta chains drawn from one sample of a study of beta chain features in type 1 diabetes. Profiling relied on immunoSEQ multiplex PCR, and the TCRdb table lists in-frame clones only, not all of them. Of about 650,000 clones in the sample, about an eighth were seen once. Sequences were obtained from naive CD4+ T cells from blood. All receptors come from a man aged 25-45 years with type 1 diabetes. The CDR3 runs from the conserved cysteine through the conserved F or W. D genes are given only for firm matches. For some rows the clone size is stated as once, few or many, or as a class when expanded; others skip it.

j_call d_call v_call clone_size cdr3_nt cdr3_aa
TRBJ1-3 TRBD1 TRBV18 . TGTGCCAGCTCGCCAGGACAGGGAATAAGCTCTGGAAACACCATATATTTT CASSPGQGISSGNTIYF
TRBJ2-2 TRBD1 TRBV13 . TGTGCCAGCAGCTTTGGGGACAGACTCTCGGACGGGGAGCTGTTTTTT CASSFGDRLSDGELFF
TRBJ2-1 . TRBV5-4 few TGTGCCAGCAGCTCGAGCCGGGGGAGCTCCTACAATGAGCAGTTCTTC CASSSSRGSSYNEQFF
TRBJ2-4 TRBD1 TRBV7-9 once TGTGCCAGCAGCTTGTCGGACAGGGGGGACATTCAGTACTTC CASSLSDRGDIQYF
TRBJ2-1 . TRBV7-9 . TGTGCCAGCAGCCCGCCAGGGGCGCCGGTTTTGGGTGAGCAGTTCTTC CASSPPGAPVLGEQFF
TRBJ2-7 TRBD2 TRBV5-1 . TGCGCCAGCAGCCCGGGGACTAGCGGATACGAGCAGTACTTC CASSPGTSGYEQYF
TRBJ1-5 . TRBV2 . TGTGCCAGCAGCTCGACTGATAGCAATCAGCCCCAGCATTTT CASSSTDSNQPQHF
TRBJ1-4 . TRBV13 . TGTGCCAGCAGCTCAAGGGCGCAATATGAAAAACTGTTTTTT CASSSRAQYEKLFF
TRBJ2-1 TRBD2 TRBV6-5 few TGTGCCAGCAGTTACTCACCGGGACTAGACTCCAATGAGCAGTTCTTC CASSYSPGLDSNEQFF
TRBJ2-2 TRBD1 TRBV11-2 few TGTGCCAGCAGCTTAGGACAGGGTCGAGGGGAGCTGTTTTTT CASSLGQGRGELFF
TRBJ2-7 TRBD1 TRBV6-5 . TGTGCCAGCAGGGGACAGCGGAGCTCCTACGAGCAGTACTTC CASRGQRSSYEQYF
TRBJ2-7 . TRBV2 . TGTGCCAGCAGTGGAAGAAGGGACTACGAGCAGTACTTC CASSGRRDYEQYF